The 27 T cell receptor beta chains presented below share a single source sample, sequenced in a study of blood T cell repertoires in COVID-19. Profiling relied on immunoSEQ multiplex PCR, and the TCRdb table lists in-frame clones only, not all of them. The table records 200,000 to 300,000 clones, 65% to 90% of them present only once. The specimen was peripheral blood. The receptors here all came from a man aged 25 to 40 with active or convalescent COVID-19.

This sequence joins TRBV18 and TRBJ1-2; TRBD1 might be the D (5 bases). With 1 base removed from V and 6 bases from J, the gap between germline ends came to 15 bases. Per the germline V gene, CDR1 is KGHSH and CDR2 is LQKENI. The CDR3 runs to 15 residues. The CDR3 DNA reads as TGTGCCAGCTCACCACAATGGGGCAGTACTAATGGCTACACCTTC. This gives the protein CASSPQWGSTNGYTF.

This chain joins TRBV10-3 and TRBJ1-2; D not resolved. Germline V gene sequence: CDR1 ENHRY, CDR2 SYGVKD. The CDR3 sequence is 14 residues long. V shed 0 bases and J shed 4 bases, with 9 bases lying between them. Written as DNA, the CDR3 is TGTGCCATCAGTGAGTCCGAGTTTAGCTATGGCTACACCTTC. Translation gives CAISESEFSYGYTF.

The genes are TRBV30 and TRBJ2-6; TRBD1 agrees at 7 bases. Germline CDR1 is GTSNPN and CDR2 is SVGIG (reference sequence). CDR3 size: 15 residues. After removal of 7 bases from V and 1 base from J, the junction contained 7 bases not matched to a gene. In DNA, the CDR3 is TGTGCCTCCGGGACAGATTTATCTGGGGCCAACGTCCTGACTTTC. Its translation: CASGTDLSGANVLTF.

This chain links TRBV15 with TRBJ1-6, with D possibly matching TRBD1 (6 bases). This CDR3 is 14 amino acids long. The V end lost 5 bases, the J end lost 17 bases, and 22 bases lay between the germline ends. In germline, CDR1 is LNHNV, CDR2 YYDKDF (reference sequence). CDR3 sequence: CATSPQSRTTGIHF. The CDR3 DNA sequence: TGTGCCACCAGCCCCCAAAGCCGTACGACAGGAATCCACTTT.

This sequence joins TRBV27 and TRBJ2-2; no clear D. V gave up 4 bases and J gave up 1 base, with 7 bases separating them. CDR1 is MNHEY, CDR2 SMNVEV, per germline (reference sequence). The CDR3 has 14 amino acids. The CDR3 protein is CASSSAMNTGELFF. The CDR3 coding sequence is TGTGCCAGCAGTTCCGCGATGAACACCGGGGAGCTGTTTTTT.

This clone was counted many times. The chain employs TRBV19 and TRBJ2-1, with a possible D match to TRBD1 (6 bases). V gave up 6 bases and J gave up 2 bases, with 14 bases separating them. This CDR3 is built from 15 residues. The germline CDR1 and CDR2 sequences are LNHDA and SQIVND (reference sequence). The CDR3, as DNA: TGTGCCAGTAGCCTTCTAGGGGGAACCTACAATGAGCAGTTCTTC. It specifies CASSLLGGTYNEQFF.

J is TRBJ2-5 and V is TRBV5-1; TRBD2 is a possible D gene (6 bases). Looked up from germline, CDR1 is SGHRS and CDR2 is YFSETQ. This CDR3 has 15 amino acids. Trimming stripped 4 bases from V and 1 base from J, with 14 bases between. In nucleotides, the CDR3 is TGCGCCAGCAGCCCGCAGGGACTGGTCCAAGAGACCCAGTACTTC. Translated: CASSPQGLVQETQYF.

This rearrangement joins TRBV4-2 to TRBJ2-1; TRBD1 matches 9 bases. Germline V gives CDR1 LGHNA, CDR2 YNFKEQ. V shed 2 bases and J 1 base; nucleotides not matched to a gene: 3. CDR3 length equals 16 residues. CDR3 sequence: CASSQQQGASYNEQFF. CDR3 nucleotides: TGTGCCAGCAGCCAACAACAGGGGGCTTCCTACAATGAGCAGTTCTTC.

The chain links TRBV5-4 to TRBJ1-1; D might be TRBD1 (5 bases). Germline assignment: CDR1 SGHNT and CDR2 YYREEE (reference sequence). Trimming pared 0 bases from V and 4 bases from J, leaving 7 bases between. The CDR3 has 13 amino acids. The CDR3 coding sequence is TGTGCCAGCAGCTTGGGGGGGGGCACTGAAGCTTTCTTT. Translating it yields CASSLGGGTEAFF.

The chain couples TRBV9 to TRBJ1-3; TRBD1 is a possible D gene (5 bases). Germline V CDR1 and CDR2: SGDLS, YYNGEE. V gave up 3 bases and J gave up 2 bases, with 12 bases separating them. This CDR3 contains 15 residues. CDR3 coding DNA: TGTGCCAGCAGCGCCAGGGTAGGGGCTGGAAACACCATATATTTT. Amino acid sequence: CASSARVGAGNTIYF.

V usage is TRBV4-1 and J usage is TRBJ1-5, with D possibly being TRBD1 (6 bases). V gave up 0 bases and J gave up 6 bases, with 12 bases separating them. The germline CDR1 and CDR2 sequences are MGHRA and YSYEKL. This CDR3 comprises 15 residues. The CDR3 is CASSQEWGLGQPQHF. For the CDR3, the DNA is TGCGCCAGCAGCCAAGAATGGGGGCTAGGTCAGCCCCAGCATTTT.

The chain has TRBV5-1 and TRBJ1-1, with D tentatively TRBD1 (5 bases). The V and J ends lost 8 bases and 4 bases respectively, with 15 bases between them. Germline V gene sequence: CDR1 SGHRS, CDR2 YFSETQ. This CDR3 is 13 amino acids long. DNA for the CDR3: TGCGCCAGTCGGGCGGGGGGAATCACTGAAGCTTTCTTT. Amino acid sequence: CASRAGGITEAFF.

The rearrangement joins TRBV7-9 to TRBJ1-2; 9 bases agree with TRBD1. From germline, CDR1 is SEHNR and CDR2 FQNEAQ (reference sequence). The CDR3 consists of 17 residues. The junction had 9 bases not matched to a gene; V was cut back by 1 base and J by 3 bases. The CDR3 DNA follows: TGTGCCAGCAGCTTAGTTCCCGGGACAGGGCCCCACTATGGCTACACCTTC. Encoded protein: CASSLVPGTGPHYGYTF.

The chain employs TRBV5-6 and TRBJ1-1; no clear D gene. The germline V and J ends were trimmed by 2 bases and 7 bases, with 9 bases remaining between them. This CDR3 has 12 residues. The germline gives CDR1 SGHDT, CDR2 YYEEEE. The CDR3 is CASSFRRVEAFF. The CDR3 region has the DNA TGTGCCAGCAGCTTTCGGAGGGTTGAAGCTTTCTTT. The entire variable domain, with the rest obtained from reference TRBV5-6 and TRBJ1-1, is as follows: DAGVTQSPTHLIKTRGQQVTLRCSPKSGHDTVSWYQQALGQGPQFIFQYYEEEERQRGNFPDRFSGHQFPNYSSELNVNALLLGDSALYLCASSFRRVEAFFGQGTRLTVV.

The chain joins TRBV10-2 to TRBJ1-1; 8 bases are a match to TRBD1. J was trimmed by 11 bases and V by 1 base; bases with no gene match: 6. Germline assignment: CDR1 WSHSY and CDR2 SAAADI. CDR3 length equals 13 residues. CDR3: CASSEWQGARAFF. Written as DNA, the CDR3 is TGCGCCAGCAGTGAGTGGCAGGGGGCCAGGGCTTTCTTT.

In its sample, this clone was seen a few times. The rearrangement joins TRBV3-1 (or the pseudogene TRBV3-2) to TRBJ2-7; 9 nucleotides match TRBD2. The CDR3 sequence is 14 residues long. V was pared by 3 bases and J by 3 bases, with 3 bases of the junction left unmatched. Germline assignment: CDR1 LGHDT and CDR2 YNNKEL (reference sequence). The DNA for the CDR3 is TGTGCCAGCAGCCAGGGAGCGGGGGGCTACGAGCAGTACTTC. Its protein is CASSQGAGGYEQYF.

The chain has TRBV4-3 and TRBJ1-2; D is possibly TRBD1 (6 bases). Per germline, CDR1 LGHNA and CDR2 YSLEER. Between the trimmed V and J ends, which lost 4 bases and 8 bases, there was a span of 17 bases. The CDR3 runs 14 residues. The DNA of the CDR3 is TGCGCCAGCAGCCGAGCCGGGACAATCGGAGGCTACACCTTC. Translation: CASSRAGTIGGYTF.

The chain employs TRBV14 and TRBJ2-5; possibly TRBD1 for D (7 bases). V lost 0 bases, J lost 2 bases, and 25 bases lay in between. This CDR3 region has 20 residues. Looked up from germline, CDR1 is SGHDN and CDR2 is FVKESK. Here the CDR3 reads CASSQDCPMVEGAYQETQYF. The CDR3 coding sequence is TGTGCCAGCAGCCAAGATTGCCCCATGGTGGAGGGGGCGTATCAAGAGACCCAGTACTTC.

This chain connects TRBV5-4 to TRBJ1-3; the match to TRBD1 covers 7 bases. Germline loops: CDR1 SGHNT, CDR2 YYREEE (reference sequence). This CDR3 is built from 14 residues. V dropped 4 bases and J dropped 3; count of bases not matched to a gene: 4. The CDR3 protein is CASSEGQLGNTIYF. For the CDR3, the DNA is TGTGCCAGCAGCGAGGGACAGCTTGGAAACACCATATATTTT.

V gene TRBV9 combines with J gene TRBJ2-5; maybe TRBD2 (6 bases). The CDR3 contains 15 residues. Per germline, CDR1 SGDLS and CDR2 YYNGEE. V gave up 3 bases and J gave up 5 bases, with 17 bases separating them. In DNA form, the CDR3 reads TGTGCCAGCAGCGCCCTGGGTTGGGGGGATGAGACCCAGTACTTC. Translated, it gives CASSALGWGDETQYF.

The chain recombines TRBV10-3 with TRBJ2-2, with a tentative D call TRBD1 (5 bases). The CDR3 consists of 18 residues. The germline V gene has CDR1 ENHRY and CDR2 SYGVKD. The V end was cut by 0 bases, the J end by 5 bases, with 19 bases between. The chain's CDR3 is CAISESVTGVGSTGELFF. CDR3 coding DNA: TGTGCCATCAGTGAGTCGGTAACAGGTGTCGGTTCTACCGGGGAGCTGTTTTTT.

The CDR3 region has the DNA TGTGCCAGCAGTCCACGGGGGGGCACTGAAGCTTTCTTT. Amino acids: CASSPRGGTEAFF. The chain uses TRBV12-3 or TRBV12-4 and TRBJ1-1, with D maybe TRBD1 (5 bases). This CDR3 comprises 13 residues. Trimming left V 5 bases short and J 4 bases short, with 11 bases between.

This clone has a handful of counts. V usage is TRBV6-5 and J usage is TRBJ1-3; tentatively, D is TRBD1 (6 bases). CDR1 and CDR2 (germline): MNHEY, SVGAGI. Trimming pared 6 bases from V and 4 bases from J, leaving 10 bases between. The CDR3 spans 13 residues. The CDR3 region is CASRVDSGNTIYF. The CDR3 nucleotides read TGTGCCAGCAGGGTGGACAGCGGAAACACCATATATTTT.

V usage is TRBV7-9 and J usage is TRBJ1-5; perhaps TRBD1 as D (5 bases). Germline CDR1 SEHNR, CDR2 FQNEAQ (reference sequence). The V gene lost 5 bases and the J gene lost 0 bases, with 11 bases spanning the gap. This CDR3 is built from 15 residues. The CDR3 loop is CASSPPGGSNQPQHF. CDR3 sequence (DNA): TGTGCCAGCAGCCCGCCGGGGGGTAGCAATCAGCCCCAGCATTTT.

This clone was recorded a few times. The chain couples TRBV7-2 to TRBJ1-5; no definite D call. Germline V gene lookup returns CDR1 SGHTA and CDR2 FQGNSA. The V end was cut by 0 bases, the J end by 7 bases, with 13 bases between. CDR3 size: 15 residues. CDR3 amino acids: CASSLALSLEQPQHF. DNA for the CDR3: TGTGCCAGCAGCTTAGCTCTATCGCTGGAGCAGCCCCAGCATTTT.

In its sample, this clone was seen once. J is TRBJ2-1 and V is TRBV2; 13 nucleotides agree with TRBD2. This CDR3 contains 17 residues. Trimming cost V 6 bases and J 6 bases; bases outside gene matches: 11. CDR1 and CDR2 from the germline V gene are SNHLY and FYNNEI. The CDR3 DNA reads TGTGCCAGCAGCCCGAGGGTACTAGCGGGGGGGCCCAATGAGCAGTTCTTC. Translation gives CASSPRVLAGGPNEQFF.

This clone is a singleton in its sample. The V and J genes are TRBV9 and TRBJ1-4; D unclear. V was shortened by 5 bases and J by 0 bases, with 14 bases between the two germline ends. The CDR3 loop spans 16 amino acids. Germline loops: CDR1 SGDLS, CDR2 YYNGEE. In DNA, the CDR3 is TGTGCCAGCAGTCCGACGGGTACAACAACTAATGAAAAACTGTTTTTT. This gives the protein CASSPTGTTTNEKLFF. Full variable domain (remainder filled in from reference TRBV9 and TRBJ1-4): DSGVTQTPKHLITATGQRVTLRCSPRSGDLSVYWYQQSLDQGLQFLIQYYNGEERAKGNILERFSAQQFPDLHSELNLSSLELGDSALYFCASSPTGTTTNEKLFFGSGTQLSVL.